This TCR beta chain is from a study of blood T cell repertoires in COVID-19. About the research overall: The origin of the acute and convalescent COVID-19 samples was the United States, Italy and Spain. Sample material is recorded as cDNA or gDNA derived from T cells, B-cell-depleted T cells, or PBMCs.

Germline V gives CDR1 SGDLS, CDR2 YYNGEE. Trimming cost V 1 base and J 9 bases, with 8 bases left between them. CDR3 length: 12 residues. Method: immunoSEQ multiplex PCR; TCRdb's copy keeps in-frame clones and lacks some. The data show more than 70,000 clones, 82% seen once. V gene TRBV9 combines with J gene TRBJ1-5; D is possibly TRBD1 (5 bases). The receptor comes from a human donor in a cohort sampled during active COVID-19. Material for sequencing was peripheral blood. Here the CDR3 reads CASSVLGGPQHF. In DNA, the CDR3 is TGTGCCAGCAGCGTACTCGGGGGGCCCCAGCATTTT.